Following are 27 T cell receptor beta chains from one sample sequenced in a study of T cell responses to AZD1222 COVID-19 vaccine. Repertoires were generated with immunoSEQ multiplex PCR, while TCRdb's copy carries only in-frame clones and drops some. The top ten clones hold nearly 3.5% of a sample with 150,000 to 200,000 clones, about 89% of them seen once. The material was peripheral blood, obtained 28 days after the second AZD1222 dose. The receptor source for this set is an adult who received the AZD1222 COVID-19 vaccine.

CDR3 coding DNA: TGTGCCAGCAGCCCCCGTGGAAGCACAGATACGCAGTATTTT. It encodes CASSPRGSTDTQYF. This sequence joins TRBV3-1 (or the pseudogene TRBV3-2) and TRBJ2-3; D is unclear. The CDR3 spans 14 residues. The ends were cut back, 4 bases at V and 0 bases at J, with 8 bases in the middle. The germline gives CDR1 LGHDT, CDR2 YNNKEL (reference sequence).

DNA of the CDR3: TGTGCCAGCAGGGATCAAGGGACGTATGGCTACACCTTC. Translating it yields CASRDQGTYGYTF. The genes are TRBV12-3 or TRBV12-4 and TRBJ1-2; the D gene is possibly TRBD1 (5 bases). CDR3 size: 13 residues. V was clipped by 6 bases and J by 5 bases, with 13 bases between them.

The chain combines TRBV9 with TRBJ1-1; D is undetermined. Germline CDR1 and CDR2: SGDLS and YYNGEE. Trimming left V 0 bases short and J 3 bases short, with 6 bases between. CDR3 length: 13 residues. The CDR3 loop reads CASSVASHTEAFF. The CDR3 DNA reads as TGTGCCAGCAGCGTAGCTTCCCACACTGAAGCTTTCTTT.

The chain joins TRBV6-2 or TRBV6-3 to TRBJ2-7, with no clear D. The V end was cut by 2 bases, the J end by 3 bases, with 14 bases between. Looked up from germline, CDR1 is MNHEY and CDR2 is SVGEGT. The CDR3 extends over 15 amino acids. The CDR3 coding sequence is TGTGCCAGCAGTTACCGCGGCGCGGCCGACTACGAGCAGTACTTC. Translating gives CASSYRGAADYEQYF.

The genes are TRBV6-5 and TRBJ2-2; D call uncertain. V shed 0 bases and J shed 9 bases, with 2 bases lying between them. Germline CDR1 MNHEY, CDR2 SVGAGI. This CDR3 comprises 11 residues. For the CDR3, the DNA is TGTGCCAGCAGTTACTCTTGGGAGCTGTTTTTT. Translated: CASSYSWELFF.

The chain couples TRBV10-1 to TRBJ2-1, with 11 positions matching TRBD2. The CDR3 loop spans 15 amino acids. Germline assignment: CDR1 WNHNN and CDR2 SYGVQD (reference sequence). J was trimmed by 8 bases and V by 2 bases; bases with no gene match: 5. The CDR3 protein is CASSEKTSGNHEQFF. As DNA, the CDR3 is TGCGCCAGCAGTGAGAAGACTAGCGGGAACCATGAGCAGTTCTTC.

This sequence joins TRBV6-5 and TRBJ2-1; D remains ambiguous. The CDR3 is made up of 13 amino acids. V was shortened by 8 bases and J by 7 bases, with 15 bases between the two germline ends. Germline assignment: CDR1 MNHEY and CDR2 SVGAGI. Here the CDR3 reads CASHPLGWNEQFF. The CDR3 DNA reads TGTGCCAGCCACCCCCTGGGTTGGAATGAGCAGTTCTTC.

V is TRBV6-5 and J is TRBJ2-1; TRBD2 is a possible D gene (6 bases). CDR3 length equals 11 residues. Germline CDR1 and CDR2: MNHEY and SVGAGI. The CDR3 region has the DNA TGTGCGAGCGTACGCGGGGTCGAGCAGTTCTTC. Translated, it gives CASVRGVEQFF.

This clone is a singleton in its sample. The chain couples TRBV5-6 to TRBJ1-6, with TRBD1 as a possible D gene (5 bases). The germline V gene encodes CDR1 SGHDT and CDR2 YYEEEE. This CDR3 comprises 14 residues. V was clipped by 4 bases and J by 10 bases, with 15 bases between them. CDR3 sequence (DNA): TGTGCCAGCAGCGCCGAACAGGTCGGATCACCCCTCCACTTT. As protein: CASSAEQVGSPLHF.

The chain combines TRBV28 with TRBJ2-3; no clear D. This CDR3 spans 13 amino acids. The V and J ends lost 3 bases and 5 bases respectively, with 9 bases between them. The germline V gene has CDR1 MDHEN and CDR2 SYDVKM. Here the CDR3 reads CASSFRSGDTQYF. In DNA, the CDR3 is TGTGCCAGCAGTTTCAGGTCTGGAGATACGCAGTATTTT.

The chain is built from TRBV4-1 and TRBJ1-2; D gene unclear. The V and J ends lost 0 bases and 6 bases respectively, with 14 bases between them. The CDR3 runs 15 residues. Germline V lookup: CDR1 MGHRA, CDR2 YSYEKL. CDR3 loop: CASSQESGRPNGYTF. The CDR3 region has the DNA TGCGCCAGCAGCCAAGAATCGGGCAGGCCGAATGGCTACACCTTC.

V gene TRBV7-2 combines with J gene TRBJ1-2; no reliable D call. From germline, CDR1 is SGHTA and CDR2 FQGNSA. Between the trimmed V and J ends, which lost 5 bases and 1 base, there was a span of 8 bases. The CDR3 runs to 13 residues. Written as DNA, the CDR3 is TGTGCCAGCAGCGTCCAAGTTAACTATGGCTACACCTTC. This encodes CASSVQVNYGYTF. Filled out from reference TRBV7-2 and TRBJ1-2, the complete variable domain reads GAGVSQSPSNKVTEKGKDVELRCDPISGHTALYWYRQSLGQGLEFLIYFQGNSAPDKSGLPSDRFSAERTGGSVSTLTIQRTQQEDSAVYLCASSVQVNYGYTFGSGTRLTVV.

The J gene is TRBJ1-4, the V gene TRBV19, with a weak D call TRBD1 (5 bases). The CDR3 loop spans 13 amino acids. Trimming shortened V by 10 bases and J by 8 bases, and 17 bases separated the two germline ends. CDR1 and CDR2 (germline): LNHDA, SQIVND (reference sequence). CDR3 in amino acids: CATDGGEREKLFF. The CDR3 region has the DNA TGTGCCACGGACGGGGGGGAGCGGGAAAAACTGTTTTTT.

The chain employs TRBV20-1 and TRBJ1-5; D call uncertain. CDR3 length: 14 amino acids. Germline V gene lookup returns CDR1 DFQATT and CDR2 SNEGSKA (reference sequence). V was cut by 3 bases and J by 0 bases, with 9 bases left in between. The CDR3: CSASTTNSNQPQHF. The CDR3 bases are TGCAGTGCTAGTACTACCAATAGCAATCAGCCCCAGCATTTT.

This clone was counted between two and nine times. This sequence joins TRBV28 and TRBJ2-7, with 8 bases identical to TRBD1. The CDR3 runs to 15 residues. The germline gives CDR1 MDHEN, CDR2 SYDVKM. The junction had 8 bases not matched to a gene; V was cut back by 4 bases and J by 3 bases. The CDR3 sequence is CASSSPTGGLYEQYF. The CDR3 nucleotides are TGTGCCAGCAGTTCCCCTACAGGGGGGCTCTACGAGCAGTACTTC.

The rearrangement uses TRBV10-1 and TRBJ1-2; maybe TRBD1 (5 bases). Trimming took 2 bases from V and 1 from J, leaving 17 bases between them. Germline V lookup: CDR1 WNHNN, CDR2 SYGVQD (reference sequence). This CDR3 region has 17 residues. The CDR3: CASSEGRDPLLNYGYTF. In DNA form, the CDR3 reads TGCGCCAGCAGTGAGGGAAGGGACCCACTTCTTAACTATGGCTACACCTTC.

The chain joins TRBV5-6 to TRBJ1-2, with D hard to call. Germline assignment: CDR1 SGHDT and CDR2 YYEEEE. This CDR3 is built from 12 residues. The germline V and J ends were trimmed by 4 bases and 6 bases, with 10 bases remaining between them. The CDR3 coding sequence is TGTGCCAGCAGCAACCTACCCAATGGCTACACCTTC. This translates into CASSNLPNGYTF.

This clone was seen a single time. The V call is TRBV7-2, the J call TRBJ1-1; D not certain. The germline V gene has CDR1 SGHTA and CDR2 FQGNSA. V lost 6 bases, J lost 5 bases, and 13 bases lay in between. There are 13 residues in the CDR3. CDR3 protein: CASSWVLSTEAFF. Here the CDR3 DNA reads TGTGCCAGCAGTTGGGTCTTGTCAACTGAAGCTTTCTTT. Combining the CDR3 with reference TRBV7-2 and TRBJ1-1 gives the whole variable domain GAGVSQSPSNKVTEKGKDVELRCDPISGHTALYWYRQSLGQGLEFLIYFQGNSAPDKSGLPSDRFSAERTGGSVSTLTIQRTQQEDSAVYLCASSWVLSTEAFFGQGTRLTVV.

V gene TRBV24-1 combines with J gene TRBJ2-1; D possibly corresponds to TRBD2 (6 bases). Germline-derived CDR1 and CDR2 are KGHDR and SFDVKD. The length of the CDR3 is 18 residues. Trimming removed 4 bases from V and 0 bases from J, with 18 bases in between. CDR3 in DNA: TGTGCCACCAGTGACGTGGGGGGTCGTGGTAGCTCCTACAATGAGCAGTTCTTC. Amino acids: CATSDVGGRGSSYNEQFF.

This clone has just one count. This chain's CDR3 is CASAMGVEQYF. In DNA, the CDR3 is TGTGCCAGCGCGATGGGGGTCGAGCAGTACTTC. The V and J genes are TRBV27 and TRBJ2-7; perhaps D is TRBD1 or TRBD2 (5 bases each). This CDR3 has 11 residues. V lost 8 bases and J lost 6, with 11 bases in between. Germline CDR1 MNHEY, CDR2 SMNVEV (reference sequence).

The rearrangement uses TRBV28 and TRBJ1-1, with a tentative D call TRBD1 (5 bases). The CDR3 is made up of 18 amino acids. The germline gives CDR1 MDHEN, CDR2 SYDVKM. Trimming took off 3 bases at V and 0 bases at J, with 20 bases between the two ends. The CDR3 here is CASSFVRGVGAMNTEAFF. The CDR3 nucleotides read TGTGCCAGCAGTTTCGTACGGGGGGTGGGCGCAATGAACACTGAAGCTTTCTTT.

This clone showed up just once. The V gene is TRBV2, the J gene TRBJ1-3, with a tentative D call TRBD1 (5 bases). CDR3 size: 16 residues. Germline V gene data show CDR1 as SNHLY and CDR2 as FYNNEI. The V and J ends lost 3 bases and 0 bases respectively, with 12 bases between them. CDR3: CASSEFGGYSGNTIYF. In DNA, the CDR3 is TGTGCCAGCAGTGAGTTTGGGGGATACTCTGGAAACACCATATATTTT. Based on the CDR3 plus reference TRBV2 and TRBJ1-3, the full variable domain is EPEVTQTPSHQVTQMGQEVILRCVPISNHLYFYWYRQILGQKVEFLVSFYNNEISEKSEIFDDQFSVERPDGSNFTLKIRSTKLEDSAMYFCASSEFGGYSGNTIYFGEGSWLTVV.

This clone was seen only once. The chain joins TRBV7-2 to TRBJ1-3; a weak D match, TRBD1 (6 bases). The ends were cut back, 2 bases at V and 1 base at J, with 12 bases in the middle. This CDR3 spans 16 amino acids. Per the germline V gene, CDR1 is SGHTA and CDR2 is FQGNSA. CDR3: CASSLFQGLSGNTIYF. In nucleotides, the CDR3 is TGTGCCAGCAGCTTATTTCAGGGGCTTTCTGGAAACACCATATATTTT.

The chain employs TRBV29-1 and TRBJ1-1, with a possible D match to TRBD1 (5 bases). The CDR3 length is 13 residues. V was clipped by 7 bases and J by 4 bases, with 16 bases between them. Germline V CDR1 and CDR2: SQVTM, ANQGSEA. CDR3 in amino acids: CSALMGRGTEAFF. The CDR3 region has the DNA TGCAGCGCTTTGATGGGGCGGGGCACTGAAGCTTTCTTT.

This chain joins TRBV24-1 and TRBJ1-2, with D possibly being TRBD1 (5 bases). Germline CDR1 and CDR2: KGHDR and SFDVKD. The length of the CDR3 is 12 residues. V was shortened by 2 bases and J by 10 bases, with 10 bases between the two germline ends. CDR3 nucleotide sequence: TGTGCCACCAGTGATTCCGACAGAGACTACACCTTC. It encodes CATSDSDRDYTF.

In its sample, this clone was seen a few times. The chain carries TRBV12-3 or TRBV12-4 and TRBJ1-1; 8 bases are a match to TRBD1. V was pared by 4 bases and J by 5 bases, with 3 bases of the junction left unmatched. The CDR3 extends over 13 amino acids. In DNA form, the CDR3 reads TGTGCCAGCAGTTGGCAGGGGGCGACTGAAGCTTTCTTT. It encodes CASSWQGATEAFF.

CDR3: CASSKDARGNQPQHF. The CDR3 DNA is TGTGCCAGCAGTAAAGACGCGAGGGGCAATCAGCCCCAGCATTTT. The chain has TRBV2 and TRBJ1-5, with D unclear. Germline CDR1 reads SNHLY; CDR2 reads FYNNEI. The CDR3 has 15 residues. The V and J ends lost 5 bases and 2 bases respectively, with 13 bases between them.